This passage covers 2 T cell receptor beta chains from one sample sequenced in a study of neoadjuvant anti-PD-1 for oral cavity cancer. Sequencing was performed with immunoSEQ multiplex PCR; in TCRdb, only in-frame clones are kept and a portion is missing. The sample records about 15,000 clones, about 70% being singletons. The source material was PBMCs, sampled before nivolumab (anti-PD-1) treatment. The receptors come from a person aged 35-79 years with oral cavity squamous cell carcinoma.

The genes are TRBV15 and TRBJ1-1; maybe TRBD1 (6 bases). Trimming cost V 8 bases and J 3 bases, with 10 bases left between them. Germline assignment: CDR1 LNHNV and CDR2 YYDKDF (reference sequence). The CDR3 runs to 12 residues. The chain's CDR3 is CATSHRDTEAFF. CDR3 DNA: TGTGCCACCTCCCACAGGGACACTGAAGCTTTCTTT.

The gene calls are TRBV29-1 and TRBJ1-1; D remains unclear. Looked up from germline, CDR1 is SQVTM and CDR2 is ANQGSEA. V lost 3 bases, J lost 6 bases, and 8 bases lay in between. The length of the CDR3 is 11 residues. CDR3 in amino acids: CSVDKGPEAFF. CDR3 DNA: TGCAGCGTTGACAAGGGCCCTGAAGCTTTCTTT.